The rows below give T cell receptor beta chains drawn from one sample of a study of graft-versus-host responses after intestinal transplantation. The table came from immunoSEQ multiplex PCR; TCRdb's copy has only in-frame clones and leaves some out. The table lists under 150,000 clones, approximately 92% of them singletons. These receptors lack a known antigen. The sample here was unstimulated CD4+ T cells sorted from spleen or lymph node cells, taken before intestinal transplant. These receptors all come from a human donor who received an intestinal transplant. CDR3s include the opening cysteine and the closing phenylalanine or tryptophan. Each record gives: V gene, J gene, D gene, clone size, CDR3 protein, CDR3 DNA. The D gene is left open where the match is weak. The size field is filled for only some rows; it gives once, few, many or a size class.

TRBV10-3	TRBJ1-5	.	.	CAISVGQTVKVQPQHF	TGTGCCATCAGTGTAGGTCAGACTGTTAAGGTGCAGCCCCAGCATTTT
TRBV6-1	TRBJ1-2	.	.	CASSERLGGGYTF	TGTGCCAGCAGTGAACGTTTGGGGGGTGGCTACACCTTC
TRBV4-2	TRBJ2-5	TRBD2	.	CASSQGGLAGGRADQYF	TGTGCCAGCAGCCAAGGAGGTCTAGCGGGGGGGCGGGCGGACCAGTACTTC
TRBV23-1	TRBJ1-2	.	.	CASSQSTVYGYTF	TGCGCCAGCAGTCAATCGACAGTCTATGGCTACACCTTC
TRBV7-6	TRBJ2-5	TRBD2	.	CASSRRPSGGEETQYF	TGTGCCAGCAGCCGCCGACCCAGCGGGGGGGAAGAGACCCAGTACTTC
TRBV27	TRBJ2-7	TRBD1	.	CASSDRVGYEQYF	TGTGCCAGCAGCGACAGGGTAGGGTACGAGCAGTACTTC
TRBV28	TRBJ2-1	.	.	CASSPPVREQFF	TGTGCCAGCAGTCCGCCCGTTCGGGAGCAGTTCTTC
TRBV5-1	TRBJ1-3	.	.	CASSLAGQSGNTIYF	TGCGCCAGCAGCTTGGCAGGCCAATCTGGAAACACCATATATTTT
TRBV5-4	TRBJ2-7	.	.	CASSSTFRSSYEQYF	TGTGCCAGCAGCTCGACTTTCAGGAGCTCCTACGAGCAGTACTTC
TRBV5-8	TRBJ1-4	.	.	CASSEWMNEKLFF	TGTGCCAGCAGCGAGTGGATGAATGAAAAACTGTTTTTT
TRBV5-4	TRBJ2-2	.	.	CASSLGVAANTGELFF	TGTGCCAGCAGCCTGGGGGTTGCCGCGAACACCGGGGAGCTGTTTTTT
TRBV30	TRBJ1-4	.	.	CAWSVHWTRSEKLFF	TGTGCCTGGAGTGTACACTGGACGCGATCGGAAAAACTGTTTTTT
TRBV18	TRBJ1-1	.	.	CASSPREGTEAFF	TGTGCCAGCTCACCCAGGGAGGGGACTGAAGCTTTCTTT
TRBV10-1	TRBJ2-5	.	.	CASSDRRETQYF	TGCGCCAGCTCGGACCGTCGGGAGACCCAGTACTTC
TRBV5-8	TRBJ2-7	.	.	CASSLGGYEQYF	TGTGCCAGCAGCTTGGGCGGGTACGAGCAGTACTTC
TRBV30	TRBJ2-3	.	.	CAWSAPGGRGGYF	TGTGCCTGGAGTGCCCCGGGTGGCCGGGGAGGGTATTTT
TRBV5-6	TRBJ1-2	.	.	CASSPGQMGYTF	TGTGCCAGCAGCCCGGGACAAATGGGCTACACCTTC
TRBV20-1	TRBJ2-1	.	.	CSAFPGSEQFF	TGCAGTGCCTTCCCAGGTAGTGAGCAGTTCTTC
TRBV29-1	TRBJ2-7	.	.	CSALGPSPLSYEQYF	TGCAGCGCCTTGGGACCTTCGCCCCTTTCCTACGAGCAGTACTTC
TRBV4-1	TRBJ1-1	.	.	CASSQETRRAGTEAFF	TGCGCCAGCAGCCAAGAAACGAGGAGGGCGGGTACTGAAGCTTTCTTT
TRBV5-1	TRBJ1-1	TRBD1	.	CASSWRTGMNTEAFF	TGCGCCAGCAGCTGGAGGACAGGGATGAACACTGAAGCTTTCTTT
TRBV11-3	TRBJ1-2	TRBD1	.	CASSLAQGAQGYTF	TGTGCCAGCAGCTTAGCCCAGGGGGCGCAAGGCTACACCTTC
TRBV7-2	TRBJ2-3	TRBD2	.	CASSLERGASTDTQYF	TGTGCCAGCAGCTTGGAGCGGGGGGCTAGCACAGATACGCAGTATTTT
TRBV2	TRBJ2-7	TRBD1	.	CASRPGTASPHQQYF	TGTGCCAGCAGGCCCGGGACAGCTTCACCCCACCAGCAGTACTTC
TRBV2	TRBJ1-2	TRBD1	.	CASGGTGRGYTF	TGTGCCAGCGGAGGGACAGGAAGGGGCTACACCTTC
TRBV5-4	TRBJ1-2	TRBD1	.	CASSLETGVGYTF	TGTGCCAGCAGCTTGGAGACAGGGGTCGGCTACACCTTC
TRBV9	TRBJ2-1	TRBD2	.	CASSVVLAGVNEQFF	TGTGCCAGCAGCGTAGTTCTAGCGGGGGTAAATGAGCAGTTCTTC
TRBV7-9	TRBJ2-5	.	.	CASSLGGERTQYF	TGTGCCAGCAGCTTAGGAGGGGAGAGGACCCAGTACTTC
TRBV21-1	TRBJ1-6	.	once	CASSRVSSYNSPLHF	TGTGCCAGCAGCAGGGTGAGCTCCTATAATTCACCCCTCCACTTT
TRBV10-3	TRBJ2-3	.	.	CAISPNGGADTQYF	TGTGCCATCAGCCCGAATGGGGGTGCAGATACGCAGTATTTT
TRBV27	TRBJ2-6	.	.	CASSFRHFSGANVLTF	TGTGCCAGCAGTTTCCGCCATTTCTCTGGGGCCAACGTCCTGACTTTC
TRBV5-1	TRBJ1-5	.	.	CASSPSGGNQPQHF	TGCGCCAGCAGCCCTAGTGGTGGCAATCAGCCCCAGCATTTT
TRBV19	TRBJ1-5	.	.	CASSTGRRLSNQPQHF	TGTGCCAGTAGTACGGGCAGGAGACTTAGCAATCAGCCCCAGCATTTT
TRBV4-2	TRBJ1-1	.	.	CASSQVPGTEAFF	TGTGCCAGCAGCCAAGTCCCTGGCACTGAAGCTTTCTTT
TRBV7-8	TRBJ1-3	.	.	CATSTGGSGNTIYF	TGTGCCACTTCGACGGGAGGGTCTGGAAACACCATATATTTT
TRBV6-6	TRBJ2-1	.	.	CASSIDYYNEQFF	TGTGCCAGCAGTATAGACTATTACAATGAGCAGTTCTTC
TRBV5-8	TRBJ1-1	.	once	CASSKSWGRLLNTEAFF	TGTGCCAGCAGCAAATCTTGGGGAAGACTGTTGAACACTGAAGCTTTCTTT
TRBV6-5	TRBJ1-1	TRBD1	.	CASSYSGTVSNTEAFF	TGTGCCAGCAGTTACTCCGGGACAGTTAGTAACACTGAAGCTTTCTTT
TRBV18	TRBJ1-4	TRBD1	.	CASSTNRGTNEKLFF	TGTGCCAGCTCAACTAACAGGGGTACTAATGAAAAACTGTTTTTT
TRBV12-2	TRBJ2-7	.	.	CASRLVYEQYF	TGTGCAAGTCGCTTAGTCTACGAGCAGTACTTC
TRBV5-1	TRBJ1-5	.	.	CASSPGTQGNQPQHF	TGCGCCAGCAGCCCCGGGACCCAGGGCAATCAGCCCCAGCATTTT
TRBV19	TRBJ1-5	.	.	CASSTGWGSNQPQHF	TGTGCCAGTAGTACCGGGTGGGGTAGCAATCAGCCCCAGCATTTT
TRBV5-6	TRBJ2-7	.	.	CASTLSLGEQYF	TGTGCCAGCACCCTCTCTTTAGGCGAGCAGTACTTC
TRBV7-2	TRBJ2-3	TRBD2	.	CASSFFRLAGGRTDTQYF	TGTGCCAGCAGCTTTTTCAGATTGGCGGGGGGACGCACAGATACGCAGTATTTT
TRBV10-2	TRBJ2-2	TRBD2	.	CANSRGGDTGELFF	TGCGCCAACAGTCGCGGGGGGGACACCGGGGAGCTGTTTTTT
TRBV4-1	TRBJ1-5	.	.	CASSQGLRQPQHF	TGCGCCAGCAGCCAAGGTCTTCGCCAGCCCCAGCATTTT
TRBV6-5	TRBJ2-3	.	.	CASSYSDYTTDTQYF	TGTGCCAGCAGTTACTCAGACTATACTACAGATACGCAGTATTTT
TRBV5-1	TRBJ2-5	.	.	CASSHTGAYQGTQYF	TGCGCCAGCAGCCATACGGGGGCCTACCAAGGGACCCAGTACTTC
TRBV30	TRBJ1-5	.	.	CAWSIRGNQPQHF	TGTGCCTGGAGTATCCGAGGCAATCAGCCCCAGCATTTT
TRBV2	TRBJ1-2	.	.	CASGKGRNYGYTF	TGTGCCAGCGGAAAGGGGCGGAACTATGGCTACACCTTC
TRBV5-5	TRBJ1-5	.	.	CASSQLVVNQPQHF	TGTGCCAGCAGCCAGTTAGTGGTCAATCAGCCCCAGCATTTT
TRBV6-5	TRBJ1-1	.	.	CASSYKGPNTEAFF	TGTGCCAGCAGTTACAAGGGGCCGAACACTGAAGCTTTCTTT
TRBV30	TRBJ1-1	.	.	CAWTIQQNTEAFF	TGTGCCTGGACTATACAGCAGAACACTGAAGCTTTCTTT
TRBV7-6	TRBJ2-5	TRBD2	.	CASSLVSSGGLRGVQETQYF	TGTGCCAGCAGCTTAGTTTCCAGCGGGGGGCTTAGGGGTGTCCAAGAGACCCAGTACTTC
TRBV5-1	TRBJ1-1	.	.	CASSLISLQGAFF	TGCGCCAGCAGCTTGATATCCCTCCAGGGGGCTTTCTTT
TRBV7-7	TRBJ2-7	.	.	CASSLDGTLYEQYF	TGTGCCAGCAGCTTAGACGGTACCCTCTACGAGCAGTACTTC
TRBV9	TRBJ1-2	.	.	CASSVEGYGYTF	TGTGCCAGCAGCGTAGAAGGATATGGCTACACCTTC